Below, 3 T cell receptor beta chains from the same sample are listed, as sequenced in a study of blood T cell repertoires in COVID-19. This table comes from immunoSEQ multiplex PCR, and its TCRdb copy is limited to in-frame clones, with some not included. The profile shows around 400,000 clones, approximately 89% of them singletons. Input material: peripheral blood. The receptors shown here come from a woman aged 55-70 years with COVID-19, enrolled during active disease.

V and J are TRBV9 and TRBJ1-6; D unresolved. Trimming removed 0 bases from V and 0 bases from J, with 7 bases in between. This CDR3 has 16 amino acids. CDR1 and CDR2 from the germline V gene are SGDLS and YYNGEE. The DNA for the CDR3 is TGTGCCAGCAGCGTAGGACGGAGCTCCTATAATTCACCCCTCCACTTT. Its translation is CASSVGRSSYNSPLHF.

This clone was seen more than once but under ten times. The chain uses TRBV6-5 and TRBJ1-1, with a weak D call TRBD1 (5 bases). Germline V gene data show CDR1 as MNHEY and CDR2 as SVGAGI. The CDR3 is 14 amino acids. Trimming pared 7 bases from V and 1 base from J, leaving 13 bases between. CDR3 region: CASKTITGNTEAFF. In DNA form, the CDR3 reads TGTGCCAGCAAAACAATTACAGGGAACACTGAAGCTTTCTTT.

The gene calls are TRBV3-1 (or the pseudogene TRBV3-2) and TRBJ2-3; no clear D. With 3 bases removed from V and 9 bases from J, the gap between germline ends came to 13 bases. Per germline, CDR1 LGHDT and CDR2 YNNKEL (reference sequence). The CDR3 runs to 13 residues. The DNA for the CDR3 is TGTGCCAGCAGCCACCCGACACCGTCCACGCAGTATTTT. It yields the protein CASSHPTPSTQYF.